A selection of T cell receptor beta chains follows, all from one sample in a study of OX40 agonist ivuxolimab in advanced cancers. Clones were sequenced by immunoSEQ multiplex PCR, and TCRdb holds only the in-frame ones, with some missing. The profile shows about 69,000 clones, approximately 89% of them singletons. The material was CD4+ or CD8+ T cells sorted from blood, obtained in a trial of the OX40 agonist ivuxolimab. The receptors stem from an adult with an advanced solid tumor such as melanoma, head and neck, liver or kidney cancer. CDR3s include the opening cysteine and the closing phenylalanine or tryptophan. Each record gives: clone size, V gene, J gene, D gene, CDR3 DNA, CDR3 protein. D genes are given only for firm matches. The size of a clone is reported for some rows only, either as once, few or many, or as a class for expanded clones.

-	TRBV18	TRBJ1-1	TRBD1	TGTGCCAGCTCAGAACGACAGGGGAACACTGAAGCTTTCTTT	CASSERQGNTEAFF
-	TRBV19	TRBJ2-2	TRBD2	TGTGCCAGTAGTAGAGCGGGAGGTTGGACCGGGGAGCTGTTTTTT	CASSRAGGWTGELFF
-	TRBV18	TRBJ2-7	TRBD2	TGTGCCAGCTCACCATCGGGGCGCGGGAGCGCCTACGAGCAGTACTTC	CASSPSGRGSAYEQYF
-	TRBV15	TRBJ1-2	-	TGTGCCACCAGCAGAGATTCGGGGGCAGATTATGGCTACACCTTC	CATSRDSGADYGYTF
-	TRBV5-4	TRBJ2-3	-	TGTGCCAGCAGCTTGTCAAGCACAGATACGCAGTATTTT	CASSLSSTDTQYF
-	TRBV14	TRBJ2-1	TRBD2	TGTGCCAGCAGCCAAAAGGGGACTAGTAAGTTCTTC	CASSQKGTSKFF
-	TRBV5-4	TRBJ2-5	TRBD2	TGTGCCAGCAGCTTGGCCGTAACTAGCGGAAAAGAGACCCAGTACTTC	CASSLAVTSGKETQYF
-	TRBV19	TRBJ1-6	TRBD1	TGTGCCAGTAGAGGGGACAGCTATAATTCACCCCTCCACTTT	CASRGDSYNSPLHF
-	TRBV19	TRBJ1-1	-	TGTGCCAGTAGTATAGACGGGAACACTGAAGCTTTCTTT	CASSIDGNTEAFF
-	TRBV6-1	TRBJ2-3	TRBD1	TGTGCCAGCAGATCCGGACAGGGTATGTTGGATACGCAGTATTTT	CASRSGQGMLDTQYF
-	TRBV7-3	TRBJ2-1	-	TGTGCCAGCAGCTTAAGGGACGGTCTCTCCCCGTTCTTC	CASSLRDGLSPFF
-	TRBV28	TRBJ2-5	-	TGTGCCAGCAGTGTCACCAGAGGGTGGGAGACCCAGTACTTC	CASSVTRGWETQYF
-	TRBV19	TRBJ2-1	-	TGTGCCAGTAGTATTGTTTTTTCGGGAGCGCACAATGAGCAGTTCTTC	CASSIVFSGAHNEQFF
-	TRBV29-1	TRBJ2-7	-	TGCAGCGTTGAAGGGGGATCGGGCTACGAGCAGTACTTC	CSVEGGSGYEQYF
-	TRBV10-1	TRBJ2-3	-	TGCGCCAGCAGGATACCCGGCTTACTTTATACTAGCACAGATACGCAGTATTTT	CASRIPGLLYTSTDTQYF
few	TRBV7-6	TRBJ1-5	-	TGTGCCAGCAGCTTAGCGGGAAGTCAGCCCCAGCATTTT	CASSLAGSQPQHF
-	TRBV7-9	TRBJ2-3	-	TGTGCCAGCAGCTTAGCAGAAGTGGGGGGCACAGATACGCAGTATTTT	CASSLAEVGGTDTQYF
once	TRBV6-6	TRBJ2-1	-	TGTGCCACCACCCGACTCGGCGATGAGCAGTTCTTC	CATTRLGDEQFF
-	TRBV11-2	TRBJ2-1	TRBD2	TGTGCCAGCAGCTTAACTAGCGGGAGGACCCACAATGAGCAGTTCTTC	CASSLTSGRTHNEQFF
once	TRBV21-1	TRBJ1-4	-	TGTGCCAGCCTCTCTTTAGCGGGTGAAAAACTGTTTTTT	CASLSLAGEKLFF
-	TRBV6-6	TRBJ1-3	-	TGTGCCAGCGCTCTGGGTTATGGAAACACCATATATTTT	CASALGYGNTIYF
-	TRBV7-8	TRBJ2-5	TRBD2	TGTGCCAGCAGCCCCCGGACTAGCGGGAGGCAAGAGACCCAGTACTTC	CASSPRTSGRQETQYF
-	TRBV27	TRBJ1-2	-	-	CASSSVAGGSFTF
-	TRBV5-4	TRBJ1-5	-	TGTGCCAGCAGCTTGGACCTACAGGGGCCCCAGCATTTT	CASSLDLQGPQHF
-	TRBV6-5	TRBJ1-1	-	TGTGCCAGCAGTTCCCAGCAGGGGACTGAAGCTTTCTTT	CASSSQQGTEAFF
-	TRBV18	TRBJ2-4	-	TGTGCCAGCTCACCAGGTAGCCCCAAAAACATTCAGTACTTC	CASSPGSPKNIQYF
-	TRBV11-2	TRBJ2-1	-	TGTGCCAGCAGCCCCGGACGACTCTACAATGAGCAGTTCTTC	CASSPGRLYNEQFF
-	TRBV19	TRBJ1-5	-	TGTGCCAGTAGTTTCCGGGGCAGTCAGCCCCAGCATTTT	CASSFRGSQPQHF
-	TRBV6-5	TRBJ1-2	TRBD1	TGTGCCAGCAGCAACACAGGGGGCTATGGCTACACCTTC	CASSNTGGYGYTF
-	TRBV27	TRBJ2-2	-	TGTGCCAGCACGGGGGTAAGGAACACCGGGGAGCTGTTTTTT	CASTGVRNTGELFF
-	TRBV5-1	TRBJ2-7	TRBD1	TGCGCCAGCAGCCTGGGACAGGGGGCAGAGGAGCAGTACTTC	CASSLGQGAEEQYF
-	TRBV7-9	TRBJ2-2	TRBD2	TGTGCCAGCAGCCCTTTGACAGGGACTAGCGGGAGTGGCACCGGGGAGCTGTTTTTT	CASSPLTGTSGSGTGELFF
once	TRBV25-1	TRBJ2-7	-	TGTGCCAGCAGTGTTTCCTACGAGCAGTACTTC	CASSVSYEQYF
-	TRBV9	TRBJ2-5	TRBD2	TGTGCCAGCAGCGTGGGGATTCTAGCGGAAGAGACCCAGTACTTC	CASSVGILAEETQYF
once	TRBV6-5	TRBJ2-2	-	TGTGCCAGCAGTTATGGCGTTAGTAGCACCGGGGAGCTGTTTTTT	CASSYGVSSTGELFF
-	TRBV6-5	TRBJ1-4	-	TGTGCCAGCAGTTACTCGTCTAATGAAAAACTGTTTTTT	CASSYSSNEKLFF
-	TRBV5-1	TRBJ1-5	-	TGCGCCAGCAGCGGGGATAGCAATCAGCCCCAGCATTTT	CASSGDSNQPQHF
once	TRBV5-8	TRBJ2-1	TRBD2	TGTGCCAGCAGCTTTGGCGGGAGGCCTCCCAATGAGCAGTTCTTC	CASSFGGRPPNEQFF
-	TRBV19	TRBJ1-5	-	TGTGCCAGTAGTATTTTACAGGAGGGCAATCAGCCCCAGCATTTT	CASSILQEGNQPQHF
once	TRBV7-9	TRBJ1-3	-	TGTGCCAGCAGCTTAGCCCAGGGAAAGTCTGGAAACACCATATATTTT	CASSLAQGKSGNTIYF
-	TRBV13	TRBJ2-6	TRBD1	TGTGCCAGCAGCCCAGGGGGACAGGGACCATTTTCGGCCGGGGCCAACGTCCTGACTTTC	CASSPGGQGPFSAGANVLTF
-	TRBV28	TRBJ2-2	TRBD2	TGTGCCAGCAGTTGGACTAGCGGGAGCGCCGGGGAGCTGTTTTTT	CASSWTSGSAGELFF
-	TRBV2	TRBJ1-3	-	TGTGCCAGCAGTGAAGACAGAGACTCTGGAAACACCATATATTTT	CASSEDRDSGNTIYF
-	TRBV2	TRBJ2-7	TRBD1	TGTGCCAGCAGCCGGGACAGCCTCTACGAGCAGTACTTC	CASSRDSLYEQYF
-	TRBV27	TRBJ2-1	-	TGTGCCAGCACTCCCCCCGGGACTTATAACAATGAGCAGTTCTTC	CASTPPGTYNNEQFF
-	TRBV25-1	TRBJ2-3	TRBD2	TGTGCCAGCAGAAGGACTAGCGGGAGCTCAGATACGCAGTATTTT	CASRRTSGSSDTQYF
few	TRBV4-1	TRBJ1-2	TRBD1	TGCGCCAGCAGCCAAGGGACAGGACACTATGGCTACACCTTC	CASSQGTGHYGYTF
-	TRBV5-6	TRBJ1-2	-	TGTGCCAGCAGGGGGATTGCATCTAACTATGGCTACACCTTC	CASRGIASNYGYTF
-	TRBV15	TRBJ2-5	-	TGTGCCACCAGCAGAGATCTGAGAGAGACCCAGTACTTC	CATSRDLRETQYF
-	TRBV5-1	TRBJ2-7	-	TGCGCCAGCAGCTTGGCCACGGGGGTCTCCTACGAGCAGTACTTC	CASSLATGVSYEQYF
-	TRBV27	TRBJ2-3	-	TGTGCCAGCAGCCGGCTGGGCACAGATACGCAGTATTTT	CASSRLGTDTQYF
-	TRBV6-5	TRBJ2-5	-	TGTGCCAGCAGTTACTTGGGTGGGGGAGAGACCCAGTACTTC	CASSYLGGGETQYF
-	TRBV28	TRBJ2-7	-	TGTGCCAGCAGTTTAATCACACCCCTCTACGAGCAGTACTTC	CASSLITPLYEQYF
-	TRBV9	TRBJ2-1	-	TGTGCCAGCAGCGCCCAAGACGGGGGACCTAGCTGGGATGGATGGTATGAGCAGTTCTTC	CASSAQDGGPSWDGWYEQFF
once	TRBV28	TRBJ2-5	-	TGTGCCAGCAGTTTCGGAGTTGGGGGCCCGGAGACCCAGTACTTC	CASSFGVGGPETQYF
few	TRBV2	TRBJ2-7	-	TGTGCCAGCACCCTATACGAGCAGTACTTC	CASTLYEQYF
-	TRBV28	TRBJ2-7	TRBD1	TGTGCCAGCAGTTTTCTGGGACAGGGAGGTGGCGAGCAGTACTTC	CASSFLGQGGGEQYF
-	TRBV30	TRBJ1-1	-	TGTGCCTGGGACTCCGGGACCTCGCATTTT	CAWDSGTSHF
-	TRBV5-1	TRBJ2-5	TRBD2	TGCGCCAGCAGCCTGATCGGGGGGCAAGAGACCCAGTACTTC	CASSLIGGQETQYF